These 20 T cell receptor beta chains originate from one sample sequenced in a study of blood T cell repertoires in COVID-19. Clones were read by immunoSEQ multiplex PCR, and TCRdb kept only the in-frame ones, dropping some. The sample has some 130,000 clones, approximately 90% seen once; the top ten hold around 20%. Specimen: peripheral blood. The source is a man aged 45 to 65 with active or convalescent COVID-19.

The CDR3 DNA reads TGCAGCGTCGCGACAGGGGTCAATCAGCCCCAGCATTTT. Its translation is CSVATGVNQPQHF. The chain is built from TRBV29-1 and TRBJ1-5, with 8 positions matching TRBD1. Germline V gene sequence: CDR1 SQVTM, CDR2 ANQGSEA. The length of the CDR3 is 13 residues. The junction had 4 bases not matched to a gene; V was cut back by 6 bases and J by 3 bases.

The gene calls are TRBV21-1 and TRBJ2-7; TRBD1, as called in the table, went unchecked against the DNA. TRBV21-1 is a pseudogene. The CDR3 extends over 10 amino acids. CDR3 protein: CASSESEGAF. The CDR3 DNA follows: TGTGCCAGCAGCGAAAGTGAGGGGGCCTTC.

The CDR3 region is CASSHGQGARNEQFF. The DNA of the CDR3 is TGTGCCAGCAGCCATGGACAGGGGGCGCGCAATGAGCAGTTCTTC. The rearrangement uses TRBV3-1 (or the pseudogene TRBV3-2) and TRBJ2-1; 11 nucleotides agree with TRBD1. Germline V CDR1 and CDR2: LGHDT, YNNKEL (reference sequence). The CDR3 extends over 15 amino acids. Trimming removed 3 bases from V and 6 bases from J; junction bases left unmatched: 4.

This CDR3 is CASSPGTGLGEQYF. In DNA form, the CDR3 reads TGTGCCAGCAGCCCCGGGACAGGGTTGGGGGAGCAGTACTTC. The rearrangement uses TRBV6-6 and TRBJ2-7; the match to TRBD1 covers 9 bases. Looked up from germline, CDR1 is MNHNY and CDR2 is SVGAGI (reference sequence). The CDR3 consists of 14 residues. Unmatched junction bases numbered 10, after V lost 6 bases and J lost 7 bases.

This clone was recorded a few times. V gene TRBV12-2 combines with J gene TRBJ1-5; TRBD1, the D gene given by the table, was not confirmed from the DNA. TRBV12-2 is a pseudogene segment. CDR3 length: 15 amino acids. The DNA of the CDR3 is TGTGCAAGTCGCTCCCTACAGGGGGCGAGGCAGCCCCAGCATTTT. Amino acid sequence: CASRSLQGARQPQHF.

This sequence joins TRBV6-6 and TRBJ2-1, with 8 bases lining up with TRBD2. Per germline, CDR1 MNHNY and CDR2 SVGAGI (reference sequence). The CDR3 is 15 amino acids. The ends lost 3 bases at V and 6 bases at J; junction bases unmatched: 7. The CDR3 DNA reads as TGTGCCAGCAGTTATCCCGGGGGGGCAGCCAATGAGCAGTTCTTC. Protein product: CASSYPGGAANEQFF.

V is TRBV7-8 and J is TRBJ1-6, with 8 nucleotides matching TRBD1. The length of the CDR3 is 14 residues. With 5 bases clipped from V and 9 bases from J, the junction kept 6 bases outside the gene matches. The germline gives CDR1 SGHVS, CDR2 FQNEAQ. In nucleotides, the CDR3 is TGTGCCAGCAGCCCTAGGACAGGGCTTTCACCCCTCCACTTT. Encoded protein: CASSPRTGLSPLHF.

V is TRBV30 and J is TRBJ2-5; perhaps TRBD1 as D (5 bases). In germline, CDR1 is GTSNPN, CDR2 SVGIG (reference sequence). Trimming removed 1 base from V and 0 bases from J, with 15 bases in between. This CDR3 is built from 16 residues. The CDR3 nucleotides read TGTGCCTGGAGTGAACGGACATTCGGTTACCAAGAGACCCAGTACTTC. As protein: CAWSERTFGYQETQYF. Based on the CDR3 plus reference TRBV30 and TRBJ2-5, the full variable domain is SQTIHQWPATLVQPVGSPLSLECTVEGTSNPNLYWYRQAAGRGLQLLFYSVGIGQISSEVPQNLSASRPQDRQFILSSKKLLLSDSGFYLCAWSERTFGYQETQYFGPGTRLLVL.

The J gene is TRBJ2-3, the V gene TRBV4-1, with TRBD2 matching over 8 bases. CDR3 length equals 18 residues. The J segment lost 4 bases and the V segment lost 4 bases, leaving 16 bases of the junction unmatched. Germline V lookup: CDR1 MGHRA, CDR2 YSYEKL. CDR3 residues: CASSPALVSGGGSDTQYF. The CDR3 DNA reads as TGCGCCAGCAGCCCAGCCCTTGTCTCGGGGGGGGGCTCAGATACGCAGTATTTT.

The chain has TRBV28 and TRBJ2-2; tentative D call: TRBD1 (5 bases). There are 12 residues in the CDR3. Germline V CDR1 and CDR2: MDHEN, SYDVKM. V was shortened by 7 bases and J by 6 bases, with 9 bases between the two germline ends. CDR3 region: CASTRVAGELFF. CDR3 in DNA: TGTGCCAGCACCAGGGTGGCCGGGGAGCTGTTTTTT.

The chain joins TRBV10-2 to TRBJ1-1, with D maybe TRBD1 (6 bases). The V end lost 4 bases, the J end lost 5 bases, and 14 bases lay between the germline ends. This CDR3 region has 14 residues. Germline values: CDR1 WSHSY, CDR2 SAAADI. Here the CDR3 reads CASSVRGAGTEAFF. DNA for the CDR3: TGCGCCAGCAGTGTCCGGGGGGCAGGGACTGAAGCTTTCTTT.

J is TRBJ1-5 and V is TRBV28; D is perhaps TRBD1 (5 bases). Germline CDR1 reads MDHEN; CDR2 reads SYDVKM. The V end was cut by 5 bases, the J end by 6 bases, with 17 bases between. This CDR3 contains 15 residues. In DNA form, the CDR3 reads TGTGCCAGCAGTGGGGGGTGGAGGGGTGGTCAGCCCCAGCATTTT. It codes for CASSGGWRGGQPQHF.

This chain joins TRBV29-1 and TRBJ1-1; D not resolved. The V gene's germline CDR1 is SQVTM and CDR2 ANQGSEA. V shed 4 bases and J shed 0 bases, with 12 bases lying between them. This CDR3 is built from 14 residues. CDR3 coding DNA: TGCAGCGTTGGGGCAGGCAACATGAACACTGAAGCTTTCTTT. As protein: CSVGAGNMNTEAFF.

CDR3 amino acids: CASSRDRGHSGANVLTF. CDR3 sequence (DNA): TGTGCCAGCAGCCGGGACAGGGGACACTCTGGGGCCAACGTCCTGACTTTC. V usage is TRBV3-1 (or the pseudogene TRBV3-2) and J usage is TRBJ2-6; 10 bases match TRBD1. Looked up from germline, CDR1 is LGHDT and CDR2 is YNNKEL (reference sequence). The V segment lost 4 bases and the J segment 0 bases; nucleotides outside the gene matches: 3. The CDR3 has 17 amino acids.

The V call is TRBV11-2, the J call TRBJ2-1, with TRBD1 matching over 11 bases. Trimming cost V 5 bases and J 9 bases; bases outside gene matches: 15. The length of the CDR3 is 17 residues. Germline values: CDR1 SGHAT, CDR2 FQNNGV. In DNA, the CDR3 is TGTGCCAGCAGCCTTAGAGGCGGGACAGGGGGTCGAGGTGAGCAGTTCTTC. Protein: CASSLRGGTGGRGEQFF.

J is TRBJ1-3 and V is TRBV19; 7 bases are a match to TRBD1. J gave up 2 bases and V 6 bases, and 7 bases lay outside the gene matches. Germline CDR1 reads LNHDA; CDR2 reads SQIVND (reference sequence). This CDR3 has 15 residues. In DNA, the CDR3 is TGTGCCAGTAGGACCGACAGGGTGCCTGGAAACACCATATATTTT. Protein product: CASRTDRVPGNTIYF.

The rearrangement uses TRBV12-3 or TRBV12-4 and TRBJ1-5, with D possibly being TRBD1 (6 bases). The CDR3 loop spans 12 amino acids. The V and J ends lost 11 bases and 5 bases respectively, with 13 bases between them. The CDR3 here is CAAGEGDQPQHF. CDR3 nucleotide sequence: TGTGCCGCCGGGGAGGGGGATCAGCCCCAGCATTTT.

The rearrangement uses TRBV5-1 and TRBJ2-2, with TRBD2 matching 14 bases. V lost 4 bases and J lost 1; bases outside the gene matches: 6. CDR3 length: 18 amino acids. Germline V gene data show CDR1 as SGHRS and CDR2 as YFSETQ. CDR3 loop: CASSPGLAGELNTGELFF. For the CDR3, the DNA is TGCGCCAGCAGCCCGGGACTAGCGGGAGAACTGAACACCGGGGAGCTGTTTTTT.

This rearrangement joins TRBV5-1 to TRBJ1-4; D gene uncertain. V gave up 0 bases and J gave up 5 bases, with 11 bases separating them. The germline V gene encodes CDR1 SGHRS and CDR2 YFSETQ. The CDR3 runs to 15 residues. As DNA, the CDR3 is TGCGCCAGCAGCTTGGACGCCGCGGAAAATGAAAAACTGTTTTTT. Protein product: CASSLDAAENEKLFF.

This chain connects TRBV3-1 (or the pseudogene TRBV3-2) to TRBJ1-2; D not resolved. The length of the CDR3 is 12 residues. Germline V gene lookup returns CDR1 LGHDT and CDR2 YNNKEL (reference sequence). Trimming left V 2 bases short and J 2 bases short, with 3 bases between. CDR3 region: CASSQQNYGYTF. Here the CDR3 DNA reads TGTGCCAGCAGCCAACAAAACTATGGCTACACCTTC.